These T cell receptor beta chains were read from a single sample in a study of naive and memory T cell subsets. TCRdb reprocessed the UMI-ligation and nested PCR reads via MiXCR and lists one record per CDR3 protein. The sample yields just over 80,000 distinct CDR3 sequences, 9% to 9.5% seen once. Sequencing was carried out using naive CD8+ T cells from blood. Source of these receptors: a human donor in good health. Both conserved end residues are part of each CDR3.

v_gene	j_gene	CDR3aa
TRBV19	TRBJ2-1	CASSIVTSGTYNEQFF
TRBV20-1	TRBJ2-7	CSATRSGEQYF
TRBV6-5	TRBJ1-1	CASSYSTGEAFF
TRBV10-1	TRBJ2-1	CASSEAGSGEQFF
TRBV7-9	TRBJ2-2	CASILSGSSGGELFF
TRBV19	TRBJ1-1	CASSMGTGAGTEAFF
TRBV12-3/TRBV12-4	TRBJ2-3	CASSTPTGTKTYF
TRBV29-1	TRBJ2-7	CSVETGQKTYEQYF
TRBV27	TRBJ2-3	CASSLSPDTQYF
TRBV23-1	TRBJ2-2	CASSQSSNRDRETGELFF
TRBV11-2	TRBJ2-1	CASSLAGTSGRGEQFF
TRBV7-6	TRBJ1-1	CASSSEQGAEAFF
TRBV12-3/TRBV12-4	TRBJ1-1	CASSRLFAEAFF
TRBV11-2	TRBJ2-5	CASSPQECQETQYF
TRBV12-3/TRBV12-4	TRBJ1-5	CASSQGVNQPQHF
TRBV4-1	TRBJ2-2	CASSQDLGDPNTGELFF
TRBV5-1	TRBJ1-5	CASSLDPGSDQPQHF
TRBV25-1	TRBJ2-1	CASSEGTVEQFF
TRBV10-2	TRBJ2-2	CATGEGGELFF
TRBV6-6	TRBJ2-1	CASSYSILADEQFF
TRBV7-2	TRBJ2-3	CASSLEGTSGRKDTQYF
TRBV7-9	TRBJ1-2	CASSFTGEGYGYTF
TRBV5-6	TRBJ2-7	CASKHGPRYEQYF
TRBV9	TRBJ2-2	CASRGQGGTGELFF
TRBV2	TRBJ2-5	CASSEEDREQETQYF
TRBV5-1	TRBJ2-7	CASSFGPPTSGRTGHEQYF
TRBV29-1	TRBJ2-3	CSVEGEDRGTDTQYF
TRBV7-6	TRBJ2-7	CASSPRQGHEQYF
TRBV27	TRBJ2-7	CASSHGQSYEQYF
TRBV6-5	TRBJ2-1	CASSYTNRLGLGGGTSYNEQFF
TRBV20-1	TRBJ2-3	CSAREVFRTGYRDTQYF
TRBV19	TRBJ2-1	CASSLGLAGQRSSYNEQFF
TRBV7-9	TRBJ2-1	CASSSGTSGDGDEQFF
TRBV12-3/TRBV12-4	TRBJ2-7	CASSPPTGRADEQYF
TRBV10-1	TRBJ1-5	CASKIQGMIGGNQPQHF
TRBV5-1	TRBJ2-4	CASSPPPGQGWAKNIQYF
TRBV28	TRBJ1-1	CASSLEGIEAFF
TRBV5-5	TRBJ2-7	CASSFRQGPYEQYF
TRBV11-2	TRBJ2-1	CASSVSGSFGNEQFF
TRBV5-1	TRBJ2-3	CASSLAPAATGTDTQYF
TRBV4-3	TRBJ2-3	CASSPGTFTDTQYF
TRBV9	TRBJ1-2	CASSGRGYTF
TRBV12-3/TRBV12-4	TRBJ1-2	CASSLTGSSGYTF
TRBV28	TRBJ2-1	CASSDDSREPYNEQFF
TRBV2	TRBJ2-3	CASQSRVRTDTQYF
TRBV12-3/TRBV12-4	TRBJ2-1	CASRPSGKSSYNEQFF
TRBV4-1	TRBJ2-1	CASSQVLDRDNEQFF
TRBV5-1	TRBJ2-1	CASSPDPVGGEQFF
TRBV28	TRBJ2-3	CASSLRREGRDTQYF
TRBV24-1	TRBJ2-1	CATSDPPRTGSNEQFF
TRBV27	TRBJ2-7	CASSLAGGVYEQYF
TRBV20-1	TRBJ1-1	CSARGGFHTEAFF